The sequence of this T cell receptor beta chain was determined in a study of radiotherapy plus CTLA-4 blockade in lung cancer. V was shortened by 1 base and J by 0 bases, with 10 bases between the two germline ends. CDR3 size: 16 residues. Germline assignment: CDR1 SGHTA and CDR2 FQGNSA. Sequencing was performed with immunoSEQ multiplex PCR; in TCRdb, only in-frame clones are kept and a portion is missing. The top ten hold roughly 10% of the sample, which has tens of thousands of clones, 65% to 85% seen once. This clone has a handful of counts. Source: peripheral blood, taken from a patient treated with radiotherapy plus ipilimumab. The source of this sequence is a human donor with non-small cell lung cancer who had stable disease on radiotherapy plus ipilimumab. The chain couples TRBV7-2 to TRBJ1-5; D is undetermined. CDR3 region: CASSLDSSVSNQPQHF. CDR3 DNA sequence: TGTGCCAGCAGCTTAGATTCGAGTGTTAGCAATCAGCCCCAGCATTTT.